The 30 T cell receptor beta chains presented below share a single source sample, sequenced in a study of cytomegalovirus exposure and HLA in healthy donors. PCR amplification relied on 60 Vbeta primers (plus 13 Jbeta primers). Some clones are missing from TCRdb's copy, which holds only in-frame ones; the method was immunoSEQ multiplex PCR. The sample consists of approximately 110,000 clones, roughly 13% of them appearing once. Sequencing was performed on PBMCs. Every receptor here comes from a man in his forties or fifties in good health and CMV-seropositive.

This chain connects TRBV5-1 to TRBJ2-5, with TRBD2 as a possible D gene (5 bases). The CDR3 totals 13 residues. Between the trimmed V and J ends, which lost 2 bases and 5 bases, there was a span of 10 bases. Germline CDR1 is SGHRS and CDR2 is YFSETQ. CDR3: CASSFQTGETQYF. The CDR3 DNA reads as TGCGCCAGCAGCTTTCAGACGGGGGAGACCCAGTACTTC.

This clone was picked up a small number of times. DNA for the CDR3: TGTGCCAGCAGCTGGACAGGGCATAATGAAAAACTGTTTTTT. It is translated as CASSWTGHNEKLFF. The chain couples TRBV5-6 to TRBJ1-4, with 8 bases matching TRBD1. The V gene end was trimmed by 3 bases and the J gene end by 4 bases; junction bases not matched to a gene: 2. CDR1 is SGHDT, CDR2 YYEEEE, per germline. The CDR3 extends over 14 amino acids.

The V call is TRBV7-9, the J call TRBJ1-2; 7 nucleotides line up with TRBD1. The CDR3 is 13 amino acids. Germline V gives CDR1 SEHNR, CDR2 FQNEAQ (reference sequence). V dropped 6 bases and J dropped 6; count of bases not matched to a gene: 7. This CDR3 reads CASRAGGVDGYTF. The CDR3 bases are TGTGCCAGCAGGGCAGGGGGAGTGGATGGCTACACCTTC.

This clone occurred a few times. The chain links TRBV28 to TRBJ2-5, with a weak D call TRBD2 (6 bases). The CDR3 contains 12 residues. Trimming took 6 bases from V and 9 from J, leaving 14 bases between them. Germline V gene lookup returns CDR1 MDHEN and CDR2 SYDVKM. In DNA form, the CDR3 reads TGTGCCAGCAGGACTAGGGAATTGGCCCAGTACTTC. Translating it yields CASRTRELAQYF.

This rearrangement joins TRBV10-3 to TRBJ1-1, with 9 bases fitting TRBD1. V dropped 7 bases and J dropped 0; count of bases not matched to a gene: 6. This CDR3 contains 15 residues. Germline assignment: CDR1 ENHRY and CDR2 SYGVKD. CDR3 in amino acids: CAIKDRGLLNTEAFF. Here the CDR3 DNA reads TGTGCCATCAAAGACAGGGGGTTGTTGAACACTGAAGCTTTCTTT.

The DNA for the CDR3 is TGTGCCAGCAGTGATTCAGGGTACGCTTTCTTT. This translates into CASSDSGYAFF. The chain couples TRBV2 to TRBJ1-1, with D perhaps matching TRBD1 (5 bases). The CDR3 spans 11 residues. Looked up from germline, CDR1 is SNHLY and CDR2 is FYNNEI. With 3 bases removed from V and 11 bases from J, the gap between germline ends came to 10 bases.

The genes are TRBV19 and TRBJ1-2, with 7 bases fitting TRBD1. This CDR3 comprises 15 residues. Germline CDR1 and CDR2: LNHDA and SQIVND (reference sequence). V dropped 5 bases and J dropped 7; count of bases not matched to a gene: 13. The CDR3 DNA sequence: TGTGCCAGTAGTTTAAGCCGACAGGGTAGGAGTGGCTACACCTTC. It encodes CASSLSRQGRSGYTF. The full variable domain, completed using reference TRBV19 and TRBJ1-2, is DGGITQSPKYLFRKEGQNVTLSCEQNLNHDAMYWYRQDPGQGLRLIYYSQIVNDFQKGDIAEGYSVSREKKESFPLTVTSAQKNPTAFYLCASSLSRQGRSGYTFGSGTRLTVV.

J is TRBJ2-7 and V is TRBV7-9, with D uncertain. The CDR3 has 14 residues. Germline loops: CDR1 SEHNR, CDR2 FQNEAQ (reference sequence). Trimming left V 4 bases short and J 2 bases short, with 12 bases between. The CDR3 nucleotides are TGTGCCAGCAGCTCCTGGGCCACAGCCTACGAGCAGTACTTC. Translated, it gives CASSSWATAYEQYF.

The rearrangement uses TRBV29-1 and TRBJ1-1; D is uncertain. Germline CDR1 SQVTM, CDR2 ANQGSEA. Trimming cost V 2 bases and J 0 bases, with 7 bases left between them. This CDR3 contains 13 residues. The CDR3 here is CSVEFSVNTEAFF. CDR3 DNA sequence: TGCAGCGTTGAATTCTCAGTGAACACTGAAGCTTTCTTT.

This clone was counted a few times. The rearrangement uses TRBV30 and TRBJ2-1, with a possible D match to TRBD2 (6 bases). From germline, CDR1 is GTSNPN and CDR2 SVGIG (reference sequence). CDR3 size: 16 residues. V was cut by 3 bases and J by 1 base, with 16 bases left in between. This chain's CDR3 is CAWSLNGLASYNEQFF. CDR3 nucleotides: TGTGCCTGGAGCCTTAACGGTCTAGCGTCCTACAATGAGCAGTTCTTC.

V usage is TRBV7-2 and J usage is TRBJ2-5; D is ambiguous. CDR1 and CDR2 (germline): SGHTA, FQGNSA. V lost 1 base, J lost 5 bases, and 5 bases lay in between. CDR3 length equals 12 residues. The CDR3 coding sequence is TGTGCCAGCAGCTTAGTCAGGGAGACCCAGTACTTC. The encoded protein is CASSLVRETQYF.

There are a few counts of this clone. The J gene is TRBJ2-1, the V gene TRBV10-3, with 11 bases matching TRBD2. The germline gives CDR1 ENHRY, CDR2 SYGVKD. The CDR3 length is 13 residues. Germline trimming cut 10 bases from V and 4 bases from J; bases unmatched to any gene: 3. CDR3 nucleotides: TGTGCCACCGGGACTAGCGGTTACAATGAGCAGTTCTTC. Encoded protein: CATGTSGYNEQFF.

This clone was found a few times. This chain uses TRBV5-6 with TRBJ2-5, with D tentatively TRBD1 (7 bases). The CDR3 sequence is 15 residues long. CDR1 and CDR2 from the germline V gene are SGHDT and YYEEEE. V lost 0 bases, J lost 7 bases, and 16 bases lay in between. The CDR3 coding sequence is TGTGCCAGCAGCTTGGGGGCGGAGGGGGCCGGGACCCAGTACTTC. Amino acids: CASSLGAEGAGTQYF.

The chain carries TRBV18 and TRBJ1-1; tentatively, D is TRBD1 (5 bases). Germline V gene data show CDR1 as KGHSH and CDR2 as LQKENI. Trimming shortened V by 1 base and J by 7 bases, and 13 bases separated the two germline ends. The CDR3 covers 14 residues. The CDR3 nucleotides are TGTGCCAGCTCACCACAGGGGTCAGAGGATGAAGCTTTCTTT. This encodes CASSPQGSEDEAFF.

The chain has TRBV5-4 and TRBJ1-4, with D hard to call. The length of the CDR3 is 15 residues. The germline CDR1 and CDR2 sequences are SGHNT and YYREEE (reference sequence). Trimming cost V 1 base and J 6 bases, with 13 bases left between them. The CDR3 sequence: CASSLRTGADEKLFF. The DNA of the CDR3 is TGTGCCAGCAGCTTGCGCACGGGAGCGGATGAAAAACTGTTTTTT.

This clone turned up a few times. V usage is TRBV11-2 and J usage is TRBJ2-4, with 11 bases lining up with TRBD2. The CDR3 is 20 residues long. Germline CDR1 reads SGHAT; CDR2 reads FQNNGV. Trimming took 0 bases from V and 0 from J; bases not matched to a gene: 10. The CDR3 loop reads CASSLETSGELLIAKNIQYF. CDR3 nucleotides: TGTGCCAGCAGCTTAGAGACTAGCGGGGAACTACTTATAGCCAAAAACATTCAGTACTTC.

The sample holds a few counts of this clone. The chain is built from TRBV28 and TRBJ1-2; TRBD1 matches at 7 bases. Germline CDR1 is MDHEN and CDR2 is SYDVKM. After removal of 6 bases from V and 8 bases from J, the junction contained 9 bases not matched to a gene. The CDR3 consists of 13 residues. The CDR3: CASRTPTGYGYTF. In nucleotides, the CDR3 is TGTGCCAGCAGAACCCCGACAGGGTACGGCTACACCTTC.

The chain has TRBV6-1 and TRBJ2-1, with D tentatively TRBD1 (6 bases). Trimming took off 6 bases at V and 4 bases at J, with 10 bases between the two ends. Germline loops: CDR1 MNHNS, CDR2 SASEGT. The length of the CDR3 is 13 residues. The CDR3 DNA is TGTGCCAGCAGACCACAGGGATACAATGAGCAGTTCTTC. Translated, it gives CASRPQGYNEQFF.

This clone showed up just a few times. This CDR3 is missing its conserved last phenylalanine or tryptophan, likely due to a read error. The V call is TRBV29-1, the J call TRBJ1-2; D is ambiguous. The germline gives CDR1 SQVTM, CDR2 ANQGSEA. V lost 2 bases and J 4 bases, leaving 11 bases between the germline ends. The CDR3 is made up of 13 amino acids. CDR3: CSVELVWGYGYTL. DNA of the CDR3: TGCAGCGTTGAACTTGTGTGGGGCTATGGCTACACCTTA.

The chain couples TRBV30 to TRBJ1-5; 8 bases are a match to TRBD1. V shed 5 bases and J 6 bases; nucleotides not matched to a gene: 6. The CDR3 is made up of 13 amino acids. In germline, CDR1 is GTSNPN, CDR2 SVGIG (reference sequence). CDR3 amino acids: CAWSQGAGQPQHF. CDR3 sequence (DNA): TGTGCCTGGTCTCAGGGGGCAGGTCAGCCCCAGCATTTT. The full variable domain, in which reference TRBV30 and TRBJ1-5 provide the parts outside the CDR3, is SQTIHQWPATLVQPVGSPLSLECTVEGTSNPNLYWYRQAAGRGLQLLFYSVGIGQISSEVPQNLSASRPQDRQFILSSKKLLLSDSGFYLCAWSQGAGQPQHFGDGTRLSIL.

The sample holds a few counts of this clone. V gene TRBV19 combines with J gene TRBJ1-3; D may be TRBD1 (5 bases). The length of the CDR3 is 14 residues. V was pared by 5 bases and J by 4 bases, with 12 bases between. Germline-derived CDR1 and CDR2 are LNHDA and SQIVND (reference sequence). The CDR3 DNA follows: TGTGCCAGTAGTTTGACAGTCTCCGGAAACACCATATATTTT. Protein product: CASSLTVSGNTIYF.

This clone was found a few times. This chain links TRBV7-2 with TRBJ1-5; D is unresolved. V lost 5 bases and J lost 0, with 11 bases in between. The germline gives CDR1 SGHTA, CDR2 FQGNSA. The CDR3 length is 15 residues. The CDR3 coding sequence is TGTGCCAGCAGCATTTCCAGTGGTAGCAATCAGCCCCAGCATTTT. Translated, it gives CASSISSGSNQPQHF.

This clone was picked up a small number of times. This chain links TRBV4-1 with TRBJ1-2, with 7 bases that match TRBD1. Germline loops: CDR1 MGHRA, CDR2 YSYEKL. J was trimmed by 4 bases and V by 4 bases; bases with no gene match: 12. The CDR3 is 16 amino acids. The CDR3 DNA sequence: TGCGCCAGCAGCCGGACGCCGTGGGACAGCGGCTATGGCTACACCTTC. This sequence encodes CASSRTPWDSGYGYTF.

This clone was seen a few times. The chain employs TRBV25-1 and TRBJ1-2; D is unclear. V was pared by 6 bases and J by 8 bases, with 10 bases between. The CDR3 contains 11 residues. CDR1 and CDR2 from the germline V gene are MGHDK and SYGVNS. CDR3: CASRGIGGYTF. In nucleotides, the CDR3 is TGTGCCAGCAGAGGTATCGGGGGCTACACCTTC.

This clone was counted a few times. The genes are TRBV5-1 and TRBJ2-1; possibly TRBD1 for D (5 bases). CDR3 length equals 13 residues. Trimming removed 0 bases from V and 8 bases from J, with 9 bases in between. Germline CDR1 and CDR2: SGHRS and YFSETQ. The CDR3 region is CASSLVQGHEQFF. The CDR3 nucleotides are TGCGCCAGCAGCTTGGTCCAGGGCCATGAGCAGTTCTTC. Together with reference TRBV5-1 and TRBJ2-1, the CDR3 gives the full variable domain: KAGVTQTPRYLIKTRGQQVTLSCSPISGHRSVSWYQQTPGQGLQFLFEYFSETQRNKGNFPGRFSGRQFSNSRSEMNVSTLELGDSALYLCASSLVQGHEQFFGPGTRLTVL.

This clone was counted only a few times. The chain uses TRBV5-4 and TRBJ1-2; TRBD1 might be the D (5 bases). Germline CDR1 and CDR2: SGHNT and YYREEE (reference sequence). The CDR3 loop spans 14 amino acids. V was shortened by 5 bases and J by 2 bases, with 13 bases between the two germline ends. CDR3 amino acids: CASRLRGGNYGYTF. The CDR3 DNA follows: TGTGCCAGCAGACTTAGGGGTGGGAACTATGGCTACACCTTC.

The gene calls are TRBV5-4 and TRBJ2-3; TRBD2 might be the D (7 bases). The V end was cut by 4 bases, the J end by 7 bases, with 19 bases between. Germline CDR1 and CDR2: SGHNT and YYREEE (reference sequence). The CDR3 loop spans 15 amino acids. CDR3 region: CASSPRGGSLNTQYF. CDR3 coding DNA: TGTGCCAGCAGCCCCAGGGGCGGGAGTTTAAATACGCAGTATTTT. The full variable domain, its missing parts supplied by reference TRBV5-4 and TRBJ2-3, is ETGVTQSPTHLIKTRGQQVTLRCSSQSGHNTVSWYQQALGQGPQFIFQYYREEENGRGNFPPRFSGLQFPNYSSELNVNALELDDSALYLCASSPRGGSLNTQYFGPGTRLTVL.

This clone was counted between two and nine times. J is TRBJ2-1 and V is TRBV10-3; the D gene is possibly TRBD2 (6 bases). Germline lookup yields CDR1 ENHRY and CDR2 SYGVKD. This CDR3 has 17 residues. The V gene lost 8 bases and the J gene lost 1 base, with 21 bases spanning the gap. The CDR3 here is CAISNLWGGKSYNEQFF. The CDR3 DNA reads as TGTGCCATCTCAAACTTGTGGGGCGGGAAGTCCTACAATGAGCAGTTCTTC.

This chain connects TRBV6-4 to TRBJ1-1; D not resolved. Germline V gene data show CDR1 as MRHNA and CDR2 as SNTAGT. Trimming shortened V by 6 bases and J by 8 bases, and 13 bases separated the two germline ends. This CDR3 is built from 12 residues. The chain's CDR3 is CASRGGTGEAFF. In DNA, the CDR3 is TGTGCCAGCAGGGGAGGTACGGGGGAAGCTTTCTTT.

The chain uses TRBV5-4 and TRBJ2-2; 9 bases align to TRBD1. Germline-derived CDR1 and CDR2 are SGHNT and YYREEE (reference sequence). This CDR3 contains 15 residues. V was pared by 0 bases and J by 7 bases, with 4 bases of the junction left unmatched. The CDR3 here is CASSLAGTGNGELFF. As DNA, the CDR3 is TGTGCCAGCAGCTTGGCCGGGACAGGGAACGGGGAGCTGTTTTTT.